This entry describes one T cell receptor (beta chain). Its cognate antigen is unknown. The data originate from a study of cytomegalovirus exposure and HLA in healthy donors. Study details: A subsequent analysis reported that the 120 validation repertoires were produced on the same platform that had also been used for the approximately 710 first-cohort repertoires. Study results and caveats: The listing of roughly 160 TCR beta chains classed them as cytomegalovirus-associated. In a later analysis, first-cohort TCR clusters were found to tend to co-occur in the 130 or so validation repertoires. CMV antigen specificity was confirmed in vitro for three CMV-associated chains.

Germline V gene lookup returns CDR1 SNHLY and CDR2 FYNNEI. Trimming stripped 6 bases from V and 0 bases from J, with 8 bases between. There are 13 residues in the CDR3. Sequencing used immunoSEQ multiplex PCR; TCRdb keeps in-frame clones, though not all of them. The table records more than 200,000 clones, 90% of them present only once. The V call is TRBV2, the J call TRBJ1-2, with D unresolved. The material sequenced was PBMCs. This TCR was recovered from a woman aged 25 to 45 in good health and CMV-seronegative. The CDR3, as DNA: TGTGCCAGCAGGCCCGGAACTAACTATGGCTACACCTTC. Translation gives CASRPGTNYGYTF. The whole variable domain, filled in from reference TRBV2 and TRBJ1-2, reads EPEVTQTPSHQVTQMGQEVILRCVPISNHLYFYWYRQILGQKVEFLVSFYNNEISEKSEIFDDQFSVERPDGSNFTLKIRSTKLEDSAMYFCASRPGTNYGYTFGSGTRLTVV.